The clone carrying this TCR beta chain is a singleton in its sample. Participants had their cohort set by participant-reported clinical history. Assay: immunoSEQ multiplex PCR; the TCRdb copy retains only in-frame clones and omits some. The data contain 200,000 to 250,000 clones, around 90% of them singletons. This CDR3 region has 14 residues. The germline V gene has CDR1 SGHTA and CDR2 FQGNSA. Trimming at V came to 3 bases and at J to 4 bases, leaving 3 bases not matched to a gene. The sample comes from a study of blood T cell repertoires in COVID-19. The overall study: Nucleic acid was either cDNA or gDNA, and it came from T cells, B-cell-depleted T cells, or PBMCs.

Specimen: PBMCs or T cells enriched from blood (not recorded which). V gene TRBV7-2 combines with J gene TRBJ1-5; TRBD1 aligns across 7 bases. This receptor was identified in a man aged 25-45 years who had been exposed to COVID-19. CDR3 region: CASSLTGWNQPQHF. The CDR3, as DNA: TGTGCCAGCAGCTTGACAGGGTGGAATCAGCCCCAGCATTTT.